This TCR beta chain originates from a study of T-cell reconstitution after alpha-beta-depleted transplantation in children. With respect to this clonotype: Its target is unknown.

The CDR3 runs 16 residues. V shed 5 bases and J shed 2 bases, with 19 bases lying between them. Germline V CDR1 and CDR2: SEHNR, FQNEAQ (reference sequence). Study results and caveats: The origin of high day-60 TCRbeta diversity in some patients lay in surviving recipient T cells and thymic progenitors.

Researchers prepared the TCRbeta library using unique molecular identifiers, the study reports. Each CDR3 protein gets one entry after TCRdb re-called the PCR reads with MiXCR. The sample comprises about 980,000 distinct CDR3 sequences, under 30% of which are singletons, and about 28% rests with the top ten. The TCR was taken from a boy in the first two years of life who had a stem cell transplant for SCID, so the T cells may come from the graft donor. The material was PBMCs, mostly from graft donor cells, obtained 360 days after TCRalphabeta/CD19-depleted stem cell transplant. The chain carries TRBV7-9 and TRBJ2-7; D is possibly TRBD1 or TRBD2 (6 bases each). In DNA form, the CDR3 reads TGTGCCAGCAGCCATATAGGAGGGGGAGGAACCTACGAGCAGTACTTC. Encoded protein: CASSHIGGGGTYEQYF. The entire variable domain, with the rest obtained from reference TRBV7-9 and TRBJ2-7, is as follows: DTGVSQNPRHKITKRGQNVTFRCDPISEHNRLYWYRQTLGQGPEFLTYFQNEAQLEKSRLLSDRFSAERPKGSFSTLEIQRTEQGDSAMYLCASSHIGGGGTYEQYFGPGTRLTVT.